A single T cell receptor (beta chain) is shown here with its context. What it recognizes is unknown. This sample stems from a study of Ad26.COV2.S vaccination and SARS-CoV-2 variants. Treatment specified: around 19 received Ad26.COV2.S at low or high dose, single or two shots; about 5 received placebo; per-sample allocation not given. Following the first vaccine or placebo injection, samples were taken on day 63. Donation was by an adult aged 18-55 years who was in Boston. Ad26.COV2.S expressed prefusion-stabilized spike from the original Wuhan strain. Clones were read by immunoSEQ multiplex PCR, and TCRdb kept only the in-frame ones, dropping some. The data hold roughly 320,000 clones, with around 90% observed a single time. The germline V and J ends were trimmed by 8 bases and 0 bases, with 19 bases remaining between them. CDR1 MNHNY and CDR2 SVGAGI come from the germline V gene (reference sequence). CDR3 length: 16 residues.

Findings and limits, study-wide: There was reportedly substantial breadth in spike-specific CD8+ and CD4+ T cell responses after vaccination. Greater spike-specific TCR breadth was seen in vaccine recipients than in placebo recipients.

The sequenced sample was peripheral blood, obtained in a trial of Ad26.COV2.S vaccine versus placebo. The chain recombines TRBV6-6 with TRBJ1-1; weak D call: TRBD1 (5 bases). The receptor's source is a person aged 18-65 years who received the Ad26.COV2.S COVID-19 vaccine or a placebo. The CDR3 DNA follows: TGTGCCAGCGGGGGAGGGGAGCAGCTAATGAACACTGAAGCTTTCTTT. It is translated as CASGGGEQLMNTEAFF.